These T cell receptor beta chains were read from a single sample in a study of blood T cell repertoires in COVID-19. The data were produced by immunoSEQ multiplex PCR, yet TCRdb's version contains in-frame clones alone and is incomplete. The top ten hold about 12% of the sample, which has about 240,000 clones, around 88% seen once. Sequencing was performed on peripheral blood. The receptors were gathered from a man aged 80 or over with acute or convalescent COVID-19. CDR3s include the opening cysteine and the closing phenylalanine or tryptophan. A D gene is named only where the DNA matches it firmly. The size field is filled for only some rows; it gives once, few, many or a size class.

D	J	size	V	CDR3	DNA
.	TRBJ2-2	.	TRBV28	CASSWRRGFGELFF	TGTGCCAGCAGTTGGCGGCGGGGATTCGGGGAGCTGTTTTTT
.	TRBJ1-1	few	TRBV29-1	CSVDAWGDTEAFF	TGCAGCGTTGACGCATGGGGGGACACTGAAGCTTTCTTT
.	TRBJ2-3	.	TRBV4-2	CASTRTPEPGGTDTQYF	TGTGCCAGCACCCGAACGCCCGAGCCCGGAGGCACAGATACGCAGTATTTT
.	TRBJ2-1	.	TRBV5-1	CASSTGLPSSYNEQFF	TGCGCCAGCAGCACCGGACTTCCGAGCTCCTACAATGAGCAGTTCTTC
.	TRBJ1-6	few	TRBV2	CASSPTAVNSPLHF	TGTGCCAGCAGTCCGACAGCCGTAAATTCACCCCTCCACTTT
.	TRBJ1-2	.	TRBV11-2	CASSPNVGTGTSSDYGYTF	TGTGCCAGCAGCCCTAATGTAGGAACAGGGACGAGTTCGGACTATGGCTACACCTTC
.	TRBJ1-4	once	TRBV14	CASSQAAGWNEKLFF	TGTGCCAGCAGCCAAGCGGCAGGTTGGAATGAAAAACTGTTTTTT
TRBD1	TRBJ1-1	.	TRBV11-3	CASSRQGSEAFF	TGTGCCAGCAGCCGACAGGGCTCTGAAGCTTTCTTT
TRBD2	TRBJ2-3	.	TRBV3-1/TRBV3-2	CASSQTSGGGDTQYF	TGTGCCAGCAGCCAGACTAGCGGGGGGGGAGATACGCAGTATTTT
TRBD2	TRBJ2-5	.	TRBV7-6	CASSGTSGRGPQYF	TGTGCCAGCAGCGGTACTAGCGGGAGGGGCCCCCAGTACTTC
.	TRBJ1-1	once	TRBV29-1	CSAKNGQLNTEAFF	TGCAGCGCAAAGAACGGACAGCTCAACACTGAAGCTTTCTTT
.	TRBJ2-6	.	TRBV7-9	CASTLANVLTF	TGTGCCAGCACCCTGGCCAACGTCCTGACTTTC
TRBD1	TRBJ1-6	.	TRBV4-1	CASSQMGQGFNSPLHF	TGCGCCAGCAGCCAGATGGGACAGGGGTTCAATTCACCCCTCCACTTT
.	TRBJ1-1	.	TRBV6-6	CASSYSLVADTEAFF	TGTGCCAGCAGTTACTCCCTAGTGGCAGACACTGAAGCTTTCTTT
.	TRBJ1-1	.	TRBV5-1	CASSSGLANTEAFF	TGCGCCAGCAGCTCAGGACTGGCGAACACTGAAGCTTTCTTT
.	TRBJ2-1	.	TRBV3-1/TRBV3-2	CATQWTSGSNEQFF	TGTGCCACCCAATGGACGTCCGGGAGCAATGAGCAGTTCTTC
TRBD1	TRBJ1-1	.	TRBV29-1	CSVVGQINTEAFF	TGCAGCGTTGTGGGACAGATAAACACTGAAGCTTTCTTT
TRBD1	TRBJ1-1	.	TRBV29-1	CSVPGQGRAEAFF	TGCAGCGTTCCGGGACAGGGGAGGGCTGAAGCTTTCTTT
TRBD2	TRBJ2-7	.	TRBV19	CASSTTSPKGEQYF	TGTGCCAGTAGTACGACTAGCCCGAAGGGCGAGCAGTACTTC
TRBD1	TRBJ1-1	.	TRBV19	CASNYQGQFAFF	TGTGCCAGTAATTACCAGGGACAGTTCGCTTTCTTT
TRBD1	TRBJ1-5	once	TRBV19	CASTVMGDRGNQPQHF	TGTGCCAGTACCGTGATGGGGGACAGGGGCAATCAGCCCCAGCATTTT
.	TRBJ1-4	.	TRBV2	CASKKGQGEKLFF	TGTGCCAGCAAGAAAGGGCAGGGAGAAAAACTGTTTTTT
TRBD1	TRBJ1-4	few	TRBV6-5	CASRQRQGRGEKLFF	TGTGCCAGCAGACAACGACAGGGAAGGGGCGAAAAACTGTTTTTT
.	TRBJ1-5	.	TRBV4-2	CASSQAENSNQPQHF	TGTGCCAGCAGCCAAGCGGAGAATAGCAATCAGCCCCAGCATTTT
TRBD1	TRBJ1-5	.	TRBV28	CASSPTGSNQPQHF	TGTGCCAGCAGTCCGACAGGGAGCAATCAGCCCCAGCATTTT
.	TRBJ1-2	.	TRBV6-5	CASSYSGFGGANGYTF	TGTGCCAGCAGTTACTCGGGATTTGGAGGGGCGAATGGCTACACCTTC
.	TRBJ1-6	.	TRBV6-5	CASVLSGARSPLHF	TGTGCCAGCGTACTATCAGGGGCTCGTTCACCCCTCCACTTT
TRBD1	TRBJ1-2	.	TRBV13	CASSLEAGTVYGYTF	TGTGCCAGCAGCTTAGAAGCCGGGACAGTTTATGGCTACACCTTC
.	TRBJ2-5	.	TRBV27	CATRSPQRGIETQYF	TGTGCCACCCGTTCTCCCCAGAGGGGGATAGAGACCCAGTACTTC
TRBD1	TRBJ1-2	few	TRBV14	CASSLRQGNYGYTF	TGTGCCAGCAGCTTGCGACAGGGCAACTATGGCTACACCTTC
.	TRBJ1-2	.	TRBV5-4	CASSGPVGRYGYTF	TGTGCCAGCAGCGGGCCGGTGGGGAGATATGGCTACACCTTC
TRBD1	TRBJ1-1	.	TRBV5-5	CASSRTGMNTEAFF	TGTGCCAGCAGTAGGACAGGGATGAACACTGAAGCTTTCTTT
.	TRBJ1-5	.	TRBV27	CASKQGWVGNQPQHF	TGTGCCAGCAAACAGGGCTGGGTTGGCAATCAGCCCCAGCATTTT
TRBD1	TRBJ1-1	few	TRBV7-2	CASSEGGADTEAFF	TGTGCCAGCAGTGAAGGGGGCGCGGATACTGAAGCTTTCTTT
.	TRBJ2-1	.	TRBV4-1	CASSQGANSYNEQFF	TGCGCCAGCAGCCAAGGGGCAAACTCCTACAATGAGCAGTTCTTC
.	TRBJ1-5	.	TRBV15	CATSRGRGDLSNQPQHF	TGTGCCACCAGCAGAGGGCGGGGGGATTTGAGCAATCAGCCCCAGCATTTT
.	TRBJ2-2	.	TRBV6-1	CASSERRVPGGELFF	TGTGCCAGCAGTGAACGGAGGGTCCCGGGAGGGGAGCTGTTTTTT
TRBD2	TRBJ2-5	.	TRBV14	CASSHLSGRAEETQYF	TGTGCCAGCAGCCATCTCAGCGGGAGGGCCGAGGAGACCCAGTACTTC
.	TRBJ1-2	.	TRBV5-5	CASSPGEGLGGYTF	TGTGCCAGCAGCCCGGGGGAAGGCCTGGGGGGCTACACCTTC
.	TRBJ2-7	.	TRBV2	CASSGGPPPYEQYF	TGTGCCAGCAGTGGCGGCCCTCCCCCCTACGAGCAGTACTTC